The source of this T cell receptor (beta chain) is a study of blood T cell repertoires in COVID-19. Libraries were prepared by immunoSEQ multiplex PCR; TCRdb keeps only in-frame clonotypes and omits some of them. This table holds some 340,000 clones, over 90% found once. With regard to this clone: The sample carries other DNA sequences with the same CDR3.

V was pared by 5 bases and J by 5 bases, with 12 bases between. Germline CDR1 SGHTA, CDR2 FQGNSA. This CDR3 is 14 amino acids long. The TCR was taken from a woman under 40 who had been exposed to COVID-19. This chain connects TRBV7-2 to TRBJ1-4; D is ambiguous. Specimen: PBMCs or T cells enriched from blood (not recorded which). The CDR3 region is CASSPRRANEKLFF. The CDR3 DNA reads TGTGCCAGCAGCCCCCGGCGGGCCAATGAAAAACTGTTTTTT. Full variable domain (remainder filled in from reference TRBV7-2 and TRBJ1-4): GAGVSQSPSNKVTEKGKDVELRCDPISGHTALYWYRQSLGQGLEFLIYFQGNSAPDKSGLPSDRFSAERTGGSVSTLTIQRTQQEDSAVYLCASSPRRANEKLFFGSGTQLSVL.